Following are 10 T cell receptor beta chains from one sample sequenced in a study of blood T cell repertoires in COVID-19. TCRdb's table, derived via immunoSEQ multiplex PCR, lists solely in-frame clones and lacks some. The sample carries some 180,000 clones, around nine tenths recorded once. Sequencing input: peripheral blood. The source of these receptors is a woman of 80 years or more with COVID-19, enrolled during active disease.

The genes are TRBV15 and TRBJ1-4; the D is unclear. Per germline, CDR1 LNHNV and CDR2 YYDKDF (reference sequence). This CDR3 region has 18 residues. The V end was cut by 0 bases, the J end by 0 bases, with 14 bases between. The CDR3 region is CATSRDPPRPTTNEKLFF. CDR3 sequence (DNA): TGTGCCACCAGCAGAGATCCCCCCAGGCCCACAACTAATGAAAAACTGTTTTTT.

This clone was picked up a small number of times. The chain combines TRBV6-6 with TRBJ1-5; the match to TRBD1 covers 8 bases. The CDR3 is 15 amino acids. The germline CDR1 and CDR2 sequences are MNHNY and SVGAGI (reference sequence). J gave up 7 bases and V 2 bases, and 7 bases lay outside the gene matches. The CDR3 protein is CASSYPDRGGQPQHF. The CDR3 nucleotides are TGTGCCAGCAGTTACCCTGACAGGGGTGGGCAGCCCCAGCATTTT.

This clone turned up a few times. The CDR3 DNA follows: TGTGCCAGCAGCTTAACCGCGGGGATTGAGCAGTTCTTC. Protein product: CASSLTAGIEQFF. This chain links TRBV7-3 with TRBJ2-1; perhaps TRBD2 as D (6 bases). The V end was cut by 0 bases, the J end by 9 bases, with 9 bases between. The V gene's germline CDR1 is SGHTA and CDR2 FQGTGA. This CDR3 spans 13 amino acids.

The chain carries TRBV7-8 and TRBJ1-5; D not resolved. There are 16 residues in the CDR3. V was pared by 1 base and J by 0 bases, with 10 bases between. Germline CDR1 SGHVS, CDR2 FQNEAQ. The CDR3 DNA reads as TGTGCCAGCAGCTTAGAACCGGGTTATAGCAATCAGCCCCAGCATTTT. Translating it yields CASSLEPGYSNQPQHF.

The gene calls are TRBV11-2 and TRBJ1-2; D may be TRBD1 (5 bases). Germline V lookup: CDR1 SGHAT, CDR2 FQNNGV. This CDR3 is 15 amino acids long. V was cut by 5 bases and J by 6 bases, with 19 bases left in between. The CDR3 nucleotides are TGTGCCAGCAGCCCAATGGGGGGTCTGCTAGATGGCTACACCTTC. This translates into CASSPMGGLLDGYTF. The entire variable domain, with the rest obtained from reference TRBV11-2 and TRBJ1-2, is as follows: EAGVAQSPRYKIIEKRQSVAFWCNPISGHATLYWYQQILGQGPKLLIQFQNNGVVDDSQLPKDRFSAERLKGVDSTLKIQPAKLEDSAVYLCASSPMGGLLDGYTFGSGTRLTVV.

The rearrangement links TRBV12-3 or TRBV12-4 to TRBJ1-5; D is possibly TRBD1 (6 bases). The CDR3 length is 13 residues. The V end lost 5 bases, the J end lost 4 bases, and 9 bases lay between the germline ends. The CDR3 is CASSPTGNQPQHF. CDR3 DNA sequence: TGTGCCAGCAGTCCCACAGGGAATCAGCCCCAGCATTTT.

The chain recombines TRBV28 with TRBJ1-1, with no clear D. This CDR3 contains 11 residues. The germline V and J ends were trimmed by 5 bases and 2 bases, with 3 bases remaining between them. Germline assignment: CDR1 MDHEN and CDR2 SYDVKM. In DNA, the CDR3 is TGTGCCAGCAGTACAAACACTGAAGCTTTCTTT. Protein sequence: CASSTNTEAFF.

The chain recombines TRBV28 with TRBJ2-1; 11 bases map to TRBD2. The V segment lost 2 bases and the J segment 10 bases; nucleotides outside the gene matches: 10. This CDR3 spans 16 amino acids. Germline assignment: CDR1 MDHEN and CDR2 SYDVKM. CDR3 loop: CASSLMSTSGALEQFF. Written as DNA, the CDR3 is TGTGCCAGCAGTTTAATGTCGACTAGCGGGGCCCTGGAGCAGTTCTTC.

As regards this clone: The same CDR3 can be traced to other DNA sequences in this sample. The J gene is TRBJ1-5, the V gene TRBV10-3; the D gene is possibly TRBD1 (6 bases). The V gene's germline CDR1 is ENHRY and CDR2 SYGVKD. Trimming took 2 bases from V and 2 from J, leaving 7 bases between them. The CDR3 is made up of 14 amino acids. CDR3 DNA sequence: TGTGCCATCAGTGAGGGGGGCGGCAATCAGCCCCAGCATTTT. This encodes CAISEGGGNQPQHF.

The CDR3 coding sequence is TGTGCCAGCAGTTACGTGCTAGCTACCTACAATGAGCAGTTCTTC. Translating it yields CASSYVLATYNEQFF. V is TRBV6-5 and J is TRBJ2-1; TRBD2 might be the D (5 bases). V was trimmed by 2 bases and J by 2 bases, leaving 10 bases between them. This CDR3 contains 15 residues. Germline-derived CDR1 and CDR2 are MNHEY and SVGAGI.